This T cell receptor (beta chain) is from a study of human T cells and chemical hapten exposure. Study summary: Donors were sensitized with 2% DPC on the upper inner arm. Patients, mostly women, had alopecia areata, alopecia totalis or alopecia universalis. Study conclusions and caveats: TCRs above 1 in 1000 frequency did not change with DPC sensitization.

This clonotype was recorded a few times. As yet, its antigen is unknown. Trimming left V 0 bases short and J 0 bases short, with 15 bases between. The CDR3 has 19 residues. CDR1 is LGHNA and CDR2 is YSLEER in the germline V gene. The time point: patch test 3, about 24 weeks after DPC sensitization. The treatment: therapeutic diphenylcyclopropenone sensitization with weekly scalp DPC. Participating donors were patients with alopecia, aged 18 to 70 years, considered appropriate candidates for DPC. Each CDR3 protein gets one entry after TCRdb re-called the RACE reads with MiXCR. The sample includes under 200,000 distinct CDR3 sequences, around 30% of them seen just once.

Sequenced material: whole blood, taken in connection with sensitization to the hapten diphenylcyclopropenone (DPC). The rearrangement uses TRBV4-3 and TRBJ1-6, with D uncertain. This sequence was found in a woman in her late teens or twenties with alopecia areata. Some clones in this sample may be carry-over from other donors' samples. CDR3 sequence: CASSQEDGKVSSYNSPLHF. CDR3 sequence (DNA): TGCGCCAGCAGCCAAGAGGATGGCAAAGTGAGCTCCTATAATTCACCCCTCCACTTT.